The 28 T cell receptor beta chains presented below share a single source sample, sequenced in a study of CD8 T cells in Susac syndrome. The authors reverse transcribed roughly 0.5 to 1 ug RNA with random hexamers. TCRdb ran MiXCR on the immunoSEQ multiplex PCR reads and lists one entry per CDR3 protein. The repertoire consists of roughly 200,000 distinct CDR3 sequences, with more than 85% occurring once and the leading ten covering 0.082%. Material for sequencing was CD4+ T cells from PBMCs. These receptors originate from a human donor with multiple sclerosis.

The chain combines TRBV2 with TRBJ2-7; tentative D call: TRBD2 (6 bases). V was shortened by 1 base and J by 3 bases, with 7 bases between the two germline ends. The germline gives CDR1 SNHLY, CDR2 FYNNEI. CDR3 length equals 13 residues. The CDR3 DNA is TGTGCCAGCAGTGAAGGGGGGGTCTACGAGCAGTACTTC. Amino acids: CASSEGGVYEQYF.

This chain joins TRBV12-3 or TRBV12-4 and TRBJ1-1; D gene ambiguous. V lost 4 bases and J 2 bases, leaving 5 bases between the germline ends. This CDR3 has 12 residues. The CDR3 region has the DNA TGTGCCAGCAGTTCAACAAACACTGAAGCTTTCTTT. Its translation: CASSSTNTEAFF.

The CDR3 protein is CASSQSGSERPTNEKLFF. CDR3 DNA sequence: TGCGCCAGCAGTCAATCCGGGTCAGAGAGACCAACTAATGAAAAACTGTTTTTT. The chain uses TRBV23-1 and TRBJ1-4; no definite D call. Being an ORF, TRBV23-1 has a function that is uncertain. The V end lost 0 bases, the J end lost 0 bases, and 14 bases lay between the germline ends. The CDR3 runs to 18 residues.

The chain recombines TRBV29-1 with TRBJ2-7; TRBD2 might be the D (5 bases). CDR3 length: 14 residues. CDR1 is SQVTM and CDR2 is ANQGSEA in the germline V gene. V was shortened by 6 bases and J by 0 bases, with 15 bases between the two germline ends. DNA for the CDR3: TGCAGCGTAGGACTCCTACGAGGCTCCTACGAGCAGTACTTC. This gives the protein CSVGLLRGSYEQYF.

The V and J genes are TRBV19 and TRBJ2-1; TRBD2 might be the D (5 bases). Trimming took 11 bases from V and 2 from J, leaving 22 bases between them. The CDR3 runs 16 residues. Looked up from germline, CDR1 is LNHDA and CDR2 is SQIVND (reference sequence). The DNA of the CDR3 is TGTGCCCGTCACGCTGCCTGGGGAGACCCCTACAATGAGCAGTTCTTC. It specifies CARHAAWGDPYNEQFF. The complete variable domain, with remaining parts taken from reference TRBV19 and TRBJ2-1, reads DGGITQSPKYLFRKEGQNVTLSCEQNLNHDAMYWYRQDPGQGLRLIYYSQIVNDFQKGDIAEGYSVSREKKESFPLTVTSAQKNPTAFYLCARHAAWGDPYNEQFFGPGTRLTVL.

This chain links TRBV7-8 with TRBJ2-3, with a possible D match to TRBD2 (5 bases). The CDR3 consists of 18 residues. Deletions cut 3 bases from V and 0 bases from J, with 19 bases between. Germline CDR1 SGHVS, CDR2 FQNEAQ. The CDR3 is CASSLGRGGWPSTDTQYF. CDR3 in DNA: TGTGCCAGCAGCTTGGGTCGTGGCGGGTGGCCTAGCACAGATACGCAGTATTTT.

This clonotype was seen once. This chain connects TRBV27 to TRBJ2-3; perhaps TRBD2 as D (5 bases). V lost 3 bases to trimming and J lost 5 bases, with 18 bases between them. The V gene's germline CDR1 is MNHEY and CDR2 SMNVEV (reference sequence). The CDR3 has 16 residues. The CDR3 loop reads CASSFFGGRGGDTQYF. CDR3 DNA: TGTGCCAGCAGTTTCTTCGGAGGAAGAGGAGGAGATACGCAGTATTTT.

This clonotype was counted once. CDR3 nucleotide sequence: TGCAGCGTTGCAGAGACTAGGACCCGCTCAGATACGCAGTATTTT. This gives the protein CSVAETRTRSDTQYF. The rearrangement uses TRBV29-1 and TRBJ2-3, with D perhaps TRBD2 (6 bases). Germline V lookup: CDR1 SQVTM, CDR2 ANQGSEA. V gave up 4 bases and J gave up 4 bases, with 18 bases separating them. The CDR3 is made up of 15 amino acids.

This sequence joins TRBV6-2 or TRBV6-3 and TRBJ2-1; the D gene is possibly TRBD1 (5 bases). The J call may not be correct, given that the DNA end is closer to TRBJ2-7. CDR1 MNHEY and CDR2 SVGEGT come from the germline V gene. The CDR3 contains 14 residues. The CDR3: CASSDPREAYEQYV. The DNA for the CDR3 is TGTGCCAGCAGTGACCCCAGGGAAGCCTACGAGCAGTACGTC.

The CDR3 sequence: CASSPGQGTNEQFF. The CDR3 DNA sequence: TGTGCCAGCAGTCCGGGACAGGGGACCAATGAGCAGTTCTTC. This chain links TRBV12-3 or TRBV12-4 with TRBJ2-1, with 10 bases identical to TRBD1. V gave up 5 bases and J gave up 6 bases; unmatched junction bases: 4. The CDR3 has 14 amino acids.

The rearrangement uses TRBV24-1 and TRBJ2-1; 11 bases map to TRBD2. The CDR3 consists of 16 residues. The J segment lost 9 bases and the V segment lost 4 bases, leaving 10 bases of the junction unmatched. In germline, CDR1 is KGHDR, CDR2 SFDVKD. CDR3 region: CATSDPLAGGPTEQFF. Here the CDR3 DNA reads TGTGCCACCAGTGACCCCTTAGCGGGGGGGCCTACTGAGCAGTTCTTC.

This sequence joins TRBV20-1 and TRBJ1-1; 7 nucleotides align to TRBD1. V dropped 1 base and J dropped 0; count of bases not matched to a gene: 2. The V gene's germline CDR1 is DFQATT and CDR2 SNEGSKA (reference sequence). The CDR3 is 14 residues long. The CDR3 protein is CSARATGVNTEAFF. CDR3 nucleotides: TGCAGTGCTAGAGCCACAGGGGTGAACACTGAAGCTTTCTTT.

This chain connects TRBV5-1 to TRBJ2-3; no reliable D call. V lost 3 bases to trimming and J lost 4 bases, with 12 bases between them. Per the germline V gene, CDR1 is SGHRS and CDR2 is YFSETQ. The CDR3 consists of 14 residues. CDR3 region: CASSYGPTSDTQYF. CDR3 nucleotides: TGCGCCAGCAGCTATGGTCCCACTTCAGATACGCAGTATTTT.

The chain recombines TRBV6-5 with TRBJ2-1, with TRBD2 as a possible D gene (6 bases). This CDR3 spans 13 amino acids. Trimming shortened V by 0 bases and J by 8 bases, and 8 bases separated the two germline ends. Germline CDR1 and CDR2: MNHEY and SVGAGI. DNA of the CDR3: TGTGCCAGCAGTTACTCGCGGGGTGATGAGCAGTTCTTC. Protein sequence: CASSYSRGDEQFF.

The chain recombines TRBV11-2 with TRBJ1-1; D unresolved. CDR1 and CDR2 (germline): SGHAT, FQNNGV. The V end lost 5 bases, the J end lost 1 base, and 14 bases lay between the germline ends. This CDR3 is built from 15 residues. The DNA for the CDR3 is TGTGCCAGCAGCCCCCAGGTAGGAGGGAACACTGAAGCTTTCTTT. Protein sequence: CASSPQVGGNTEAFF. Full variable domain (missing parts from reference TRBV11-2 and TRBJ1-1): EAGVAQSPRYKIIEKRQSVAFWCNPISGHATLYWYQQILGQGPKLLIQFQNNGVVDDSQLPKDRFSAERLKGVDSTLKIQPAKLEDSAVYLCASSPQVGGNTEAFFGQGTRLTVV.

The CDR3 DNA sequence: TGTGCCACCAGCAGAGACATGACCTACGAGCAGTACGTC. Protein: CATSRDMTYEQYV. The chain uses TRBV15 and TRBJ2-7; D gene unclear. V was shortened by 0 bases and J by 2 bases, with 5 bases between the two germline ends. Germline loops: CDR1 LNHNV, CDR2 YYDKDF (reference sequence). The CDR3 has 13 amino acids.

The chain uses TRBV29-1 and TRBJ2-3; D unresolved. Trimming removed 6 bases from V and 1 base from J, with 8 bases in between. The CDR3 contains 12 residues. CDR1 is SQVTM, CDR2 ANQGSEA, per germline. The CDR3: CSVGEGTDTQYF. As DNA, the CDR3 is TGCAGCGTCGGAGAGGGCACAGATACGCAGTATTTT.

The CDR3 nucleotides read TGTGCCTGGAGTGTAGGGGGGCGAGGACCCTGGTACTATGGCTACACCTTC. Amino acid sequence: CAWSVGGRGPWYYGYTF. The V and J genes are TRBV30 and TRBJ1-2; maybe TRBD1 (6 bases). CDR3 length: 17 residues. CDR1 and CDR2 from the germline V gene are GTSNPN and SVGIG (reference sequence). V shed 0 bases and J shed 3 bases, with 20 bases lying between them. The variable domain in full, with the rest retrieved from reference TRBV30 and TRBJ1-2, is SQTIHQWPATLVQPVGSPLSLECTVEGTSNPNLYWYRQAAGRGLQLLFYSVGIGQISSEVPQNLSASRPQDRQFILSSKKLLLSDSGFYLCAWSVGGRGPWYYGYTFGSGTRLTVV.

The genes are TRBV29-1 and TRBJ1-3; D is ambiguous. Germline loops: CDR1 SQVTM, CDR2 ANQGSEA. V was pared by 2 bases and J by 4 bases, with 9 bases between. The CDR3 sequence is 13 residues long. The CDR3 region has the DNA TGCAGCGTTGAAATATACACCGGAAACACCATATATTTT. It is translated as CSVEIYTGNTIYF. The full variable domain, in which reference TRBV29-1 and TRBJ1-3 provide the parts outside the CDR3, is SAVISQKPSRDICQRGTSLTIQCQVDSQVTMMFWYRQQPGQSLTLIATANQGSEATYESGFVIDKFPISRPNLTFSTLTVSNMSPEDSSIYLCSVEIYTGNTIYFGEGSWLTVV.

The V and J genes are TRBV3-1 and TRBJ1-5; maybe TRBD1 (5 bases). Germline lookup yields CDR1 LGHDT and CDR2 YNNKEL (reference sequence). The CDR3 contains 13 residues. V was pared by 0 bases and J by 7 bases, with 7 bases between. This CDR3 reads CASSQDQGQPQHF. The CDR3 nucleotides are TGTGCCAGCAGCCAAGATCAGGGACAGCCCCAGCATTTT.

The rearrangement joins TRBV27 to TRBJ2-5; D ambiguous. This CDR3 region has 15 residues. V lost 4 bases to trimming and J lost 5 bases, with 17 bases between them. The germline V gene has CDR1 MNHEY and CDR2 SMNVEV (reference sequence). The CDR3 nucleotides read TGTGCCAGCAGTTACCCACACCCAATGGAGGAGACCCAGTACTTC. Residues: CASSYPHPMEETQYF.

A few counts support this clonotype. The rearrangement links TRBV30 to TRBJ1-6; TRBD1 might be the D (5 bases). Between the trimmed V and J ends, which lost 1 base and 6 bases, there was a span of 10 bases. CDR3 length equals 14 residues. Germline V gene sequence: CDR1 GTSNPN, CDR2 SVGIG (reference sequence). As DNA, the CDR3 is TGTGCCTGGAGTGAAGGGCAGGGTAATTCACCCCTCCACTTT. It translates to CAWSEGQGNSPLHF.

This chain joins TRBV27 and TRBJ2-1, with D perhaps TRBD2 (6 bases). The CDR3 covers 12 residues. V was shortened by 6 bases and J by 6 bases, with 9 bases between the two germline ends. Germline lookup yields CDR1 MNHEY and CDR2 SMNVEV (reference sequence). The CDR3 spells CASSMEGNEQFF. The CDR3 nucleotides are TGTGCCAGCAGCATGGAGGGCAATGAGCAGTTCTTC.

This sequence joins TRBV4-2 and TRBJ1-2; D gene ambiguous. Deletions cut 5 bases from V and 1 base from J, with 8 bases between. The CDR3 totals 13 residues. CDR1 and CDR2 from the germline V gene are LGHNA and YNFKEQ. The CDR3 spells CASSSGSNYGYTF. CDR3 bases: TGTGCCAGCAGCTCCGGCAGTAACTATGGCTACACCTTC.

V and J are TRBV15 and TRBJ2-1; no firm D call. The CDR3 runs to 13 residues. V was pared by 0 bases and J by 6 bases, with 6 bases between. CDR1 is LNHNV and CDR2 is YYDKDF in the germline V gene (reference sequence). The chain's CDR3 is CATSRDSVNEQFF. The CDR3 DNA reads TGTGCCACCAGCAGAGATTCGGTCAATGAGCAGTTCTTC.

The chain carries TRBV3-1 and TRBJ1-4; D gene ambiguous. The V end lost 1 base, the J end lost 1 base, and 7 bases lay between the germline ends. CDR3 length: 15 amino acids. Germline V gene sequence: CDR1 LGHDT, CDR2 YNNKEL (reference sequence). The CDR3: CASSQGVGTNEKLFF. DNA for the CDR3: TGTGCCAGCAGCCAAGGTGTTGGAACTAATGAAAAACTGTTTTTT.

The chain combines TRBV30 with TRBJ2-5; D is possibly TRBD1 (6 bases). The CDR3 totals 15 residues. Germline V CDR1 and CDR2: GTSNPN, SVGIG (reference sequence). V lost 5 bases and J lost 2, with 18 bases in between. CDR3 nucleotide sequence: TGTGCCTGGTCGAAGGGGGACAAAATTCAAGAGACCCAGTACTTC. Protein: CAWSKGDKIQETQYF. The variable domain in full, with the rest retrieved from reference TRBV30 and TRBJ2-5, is SQTIHQWPATLVQPVGSPLSLECTVEGTSNPNLYWYRQAAGRGLQLLFYSVGIGQISSEVPQNLSASRPQDRQFILSSKKLLLSDSGFYLCAWSKGDKIQETQYFGPGTRLLVL.

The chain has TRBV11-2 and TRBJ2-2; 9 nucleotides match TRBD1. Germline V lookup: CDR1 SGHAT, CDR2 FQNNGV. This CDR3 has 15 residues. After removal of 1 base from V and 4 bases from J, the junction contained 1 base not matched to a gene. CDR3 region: CASSLGQGVTGELFF. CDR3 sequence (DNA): TGTGCCAGCAGCTTAGGACAGGGGGTCACCGGGGAGCTGTTTTTT.